The T cell receptor beta chain described here comes from a study of metastatic and nonmetastatic thyroid tumors. Nobody among the patients had been given any treatment before thyroid surgery. TCRdb used MiXCR to call clones anew from the PCR reads. The repertoire has tens of thousands of clones, around 20% of them found once; the top ten carry under 45%. This clone was counted at least ten times. The TCR originated in a female donor with papillary thyroid cancer or a benign thyroid nodule (not recorded which). Some clones in this sample may be carry-over from other donors' samples. Input material: blood.

The CDR3 nucleotides read TGTGCCATCAGTTGGACAGGGGCGGTTGAGACCCAGTACTTC. Amino acid sequence: CAISWTGAVETQYF. The chain is built from TRBV10-3 and TRBJ2-5, with 9 bases lining up with TRBD1. Germline CDR1 and CDR2: ENHRY and SYGVKD. Trimming removed 5 bases from V and 5 bases from J; junction bases left unmatched: 6. The CDR3 consists of 14 residues.